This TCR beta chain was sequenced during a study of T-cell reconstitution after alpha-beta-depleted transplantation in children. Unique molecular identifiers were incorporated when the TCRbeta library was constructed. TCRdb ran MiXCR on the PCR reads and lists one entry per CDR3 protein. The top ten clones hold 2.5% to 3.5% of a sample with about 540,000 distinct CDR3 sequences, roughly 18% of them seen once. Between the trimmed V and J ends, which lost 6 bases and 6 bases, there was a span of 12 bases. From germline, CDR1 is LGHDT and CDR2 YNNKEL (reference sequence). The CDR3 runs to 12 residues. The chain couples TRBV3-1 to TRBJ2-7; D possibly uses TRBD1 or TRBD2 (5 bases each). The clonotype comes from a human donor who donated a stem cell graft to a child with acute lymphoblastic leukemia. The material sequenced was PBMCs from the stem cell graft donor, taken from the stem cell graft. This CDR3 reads CASRGDLSEQYF. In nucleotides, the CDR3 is TGTGCCAGCAGGGGGGATCTTAGCGAGCAGTACTTC.